In its sample, the clone carrying this TCR beta chain was seen once. The antigen is unknown. This sample was included in a study of blood T cells in healthy people across ages. Study-level points and caveats: Greater diversity and more naive CD4+ cells were seen in long-lived donors than in aged donors.

Together with a sample-barcoded 5' primer, a J-beta primer mix was included in a second PCR lasting roughly 6 to 12 cycles. TCRdb called the 5' RACE reads again in MiXCR, with one record for every CDR3 protein. In the table there are around 800,000 distinct CDR3 sequences, 55% to 65% of which are singletons. Per germline, CDR1 LGHNA and CDR2 YNFKEQ. There are 15 residues in the CDR3. V lost 0 bases and J lost 1, with 9 bases in between. The sample was blood. The origin of this receptor is a man aged 25-45 years in good health. This chain joins TRBV4-2 and TRBJ1-2; D is unresolved. DNA of the CDR3: TGTGCCAGCAGCCAAGATGGCAGAAGTAACTATGGCTACACCTTC. As protein: CASSQDGRSNYGYTF.